These 14 T cell receptor beta chains came from one sample sequenced in a study of vaccination effects on CD4 cells after COVID-19. Sequencing was preceded by expansion of antigen-specific CD4+ T cells with viral peptide pools in the ViraFEST assay. Subsequent to 10 days of culture, CD4+ T cells were isolated. Everyone in the study got two shots of either the BNT162b2 or mRNA-1273 vaccine. Profiled with immunoSEQ multiplex PCR; TCRdb holds only in-frame clones, not every one. The sample records tens of thousands of clones, approximately 72% being singletons. Their specific antigens are unknown. The sequencing used CD4+ T cells from PBMCs cultured with HCoV-NL63 spike peptides, collected after COVID-19 vaccination. The source of these receptors is a human donor who received a COVID-19 vaccine.

The chain has TRBV7-8 and TRBJ2-7, with a possible D match to TRBD2 (5 bases). CDR1 and CDR2 from the germline V gene are SGHVS and FQNEAQ. Trimming took 2 bases from V and 1 from J, leaving 12 bases between them. This CDR3 has 15 amino acids. The CDR3 is CASSLSDSVSYEQYF. CDR3 nucleotides: TGTGCCAGCAGCTTAAGTGATAGCGTTTCCTACGAGCAGTACTTC.

The CDR3 sequence: CASGQGVTDTQYF. DNA for the CDR3: TGTGCCAGTGGACAGGGGGTGACAGATACGCAGTATTTT. This rearrangement joins TRBV12-3 or TRBV12-4 to TRBJ2-3; 10 bases align to TRBD1. The CDR3 is 13 residues long. The trim removed 9 bases at V and 3 bases at J, leaving 3 bases unmatched.

This chain joins TRBV6-6 and TRBJ2-1; 10 nucleotides agree with TRBD2. This CDR3 spans 17 amino acids. After removal of 5 bases from V and 11 bases from J, the junction contained 18 bases not matched to a gene. Germline lookup yields CDR1 MNHNY and CDR2 SVGAGI (reference sequence). The CDR3 sequence is CASSPTIASGGTMKQFF. Written as DNA, the CDR3 is TGTGCCAGCAGTCCTACTATCGCTAGCGGGGGTACAATGAAGCAGTTCTTC.

J is TRBJ2-7 and V is TRBV3-1 (or the pseudogene TRBV3-2); D is uncertain. Germline CDR1 reads LGHDT; CDR2 reads YNNKEL (reference sequence). This CDR3 spans 13 amino acids. V dropped 0 bases and J dropped 3 bases, with 6 bases sitting between them. CDR3 DNA: TGTGCCAGCAGCCAAGATCTCGGCTACGAGCAGTACTTC. Amino acids: CASSQDLGYEQYF.

This chain links TRBV18 with TRBJ2-1; 7 nucleotides agree with TRBD1. Germline-derived CDR1 and CDR2 are KGHSH and LQKENI. The CDR3 is 12 residues long. The V gene end was trimmed by 6 bases and the J gene end by 6 bases; junction bases not matched to a gene: 2. The CDR3 here is CASSRTGNEQFF. The CDR3 region has the DNA TGTGCCAGCTCCAGGACAGGCAATGAGCAGTTCTTC.

This clone was observed a few times. The chain couples TRBV18 to TRBJ1-5, with a tentative D call TRBD1 (6 bases). CDR1 and CDR2 from the germline V gene are KGHSH and LQKENI. This CDR3 region has 14 residues. Trimming cost V 4 bases and J 6 bases, with 13 bases left between them. This chain's CDR3 is CASSQEGGGQPQHF. The CDR3 DNA reads as TGTGCCAGCTCACAAGAGGGGGGCGGTCAGCCCCAGCATTTT.

V is TRBV19 and J is TRBJ1-3; D is unresolved. V was shortened by 5 bases and J by 5 bases, with 7 bases between the two germline ends. CDR3 length: 12 residues. Germline V gives CDR1 LNHDA, CDR2 SQIVND (reference sequence). The CDR3 spells CASSQSRNTIYF. CDR3 nucleotides: TGTGCCAGTAGTCAATCTCGAAACACCATATATTTT.

This clone occurred once. The chain uses TRBV27 and TRBJ2-5; 8 bases are shared with TRBD1. With V trimmed by 5 bases and J by 5 bases, 4 bases remained unmatched. This CDR3 spans 13 amino acids. CDR1 and CDR2 (germline): MNHEY, SMNVEV (reference sequence). The CDR3 loop is CASSSRGRETQYF. In DNA, the CDR3 is TGTGCCAGCAGTAGCAGGGGGCGCGAGACCCAGTACTTC.

The V and J genes are TRBV18 and TRBJ2-1, with 8 bases matching TRBD1. The ends lost 2 bases at V and 8 bases at J; junction bases unmatched: 2. CDR1 is KGHSH, CDR2 LQKENI, per germline. This CDR3 comprises 13 residues. The CDR3 DNA sequence: TGTGCCAGCTCACCAGGACAGGGAGATGAGCAGTTCTTC. Translating gives CASSPGQGDEQFF.

The V call is TRBV19, the J call TRBJ2-1; TRBD2 matches 7 bases. V was pared by 7 bases and J by 0 bases, with 6 bases of the junction left unmatched. In germline, CDR1 is LNHDA, CDR2 SQIVND (reference sequence). The CDR3 is 15 residues long. In DNA form, the CDR3 reads TGTGCCAGTACCATAAGCGGGGCCTCCTACAATGAGCAGTTCTTC. Translating it yields CASTISGASYNEQFF.

The CDR3 DNA sequence: TGTGCCAGCAGCCCTGGGACAGGGGGCCAAGAGACCCAGTACTTC. Protein sequence: CASSPGTGGQETQYF. The chain joins TRBV4-2 to TRBJ2-5; TRBD1 agrees at 11 bases. CDR1 LGHNA and CDR2 YNFKEQ come from the germline V gene. With V trimmed by 4 bases and J by 1 base, 2 bases remained unmatched. The CDR3 loop spans 15 amino acids.

The chain joins TRBV9 to TRBJ2-7; 7 positions agree with TRBD1. The CDR3 runs to 15 residues. Germline V gene sequence: CDR1 SGDLS, CDR2 YYNGEE. V lost 0 bases and J lost 5; bases outside the gene matches: 8. CDR3 DNA: TGTGCCAGCAGCGTAGGATCGCTAGGGGGCGACGAGCAGTACTTC. This translates into CASSVGSLGGDEQYF. The full variable domain, its missing parts supplied by reference TRBV9 and TRBJ2-7, is DSGVTQTPKHLITATGQRVTLRCSPRSGDLSVYWYQQSLDQGLQFLIQYYNGEERAKGNILERFSAQQFPDLHSELNLSSLELGDSALYFCASSVGSLGGDEQYFGPGTRLTVT.

This chain uses TRBV5-1 with TRBJ1-2; 10 bases match TRBD1. The CDR3 has 14 residues. Germline V gene lookup returns CDR1 SGHRS and CDR2 YFSETQ. V shed 0 bases, J shed 8 bases, and the junction held 4 bases outside the gene matches. CDR3 sequence reads: CASSLGQGAEGYTF. The CDR3 DNA follows: TGCGCCAGCAGCTTGGGACAGGGGGCGGAAGGCTACACCTTC.

This clone was observed a handful of times. The chain employs TRBV7-9 and TRBJ2-2; D is ambiguous. This CDR3 contains 12 residues. The V end was cut by 6 bases, the J end by 4 bases, with 6 bases between. CDR1 is SEHNR, CDR2 FQNEAQ, per germline (reference sequence). The DNA for the CDR3 is TGTGCCAGCAGTAGAAGCACCGGGGAGCTGTTTTTT. Its protein is CASSRSTGELFF.